These 9 T cell receptor beta chains share one sample of origin, sequenced in a study of glioma-infiltrating T cells. Using RNA template, CDR3s of TCR alpha and beta were amplified with iRepertoire arm-PCR. TCRdb ran MiXCR on the multiplex PCR reads and lists one entry per CDR3 protein. The sample lists some 180,000 distinct CDR3 sequences; roughly a third were seen once. What was sequenced was glioma tissue, nonneoplastic brain tissue, or PBMCs (not recorded which). The origin of the receptors is a human donor with low-grade glioma or glioblastoma, undergoing nonglioma brain surgery, or in good health (not recorded which).

The rearrangement joins TRBV19 to TRBJ1-5; D unclear. Germline V CDR1 and CDR2: LNHDA, SQIVND (reference sequence). V was shortened by 2 bases and J by 0 bases, with 8 bases between the two germline ends. This CDR3 is built from 15 residues. The CDR3 DNA is TGTGCCAGTAGTATAATGGGGTATAGCAATCAGCCCCAGCATTTT. Encoded protein: CASSIMGYSNQPQHF.

The chain joins TRBV6-4 to TRBJ2-1; 11 nucleotides agree with TRBD2. Trimming cost V 6 bases and J 9 bases; bases outside gene matches: 16. Per the germline V gene, CDR1 is MRHNA and CDR2 is SNTAGT. The CDR3 is 17 amino acids. CDR3 DNA sequence: TGTGCCAGCAGCCTGACTAGCGGGACGGGTCTTCCAAGTGAGCAGTTCTTC. Translated, it gives CASSLTSGTGLPSEQFF.

Note on this clonotype: Since a much larger clone is just one base distant, this may be a read error. This chain connects TRBV29-1 to TRBJ1-2; TRBD1 might be the D (5 bases). V lost 5 bases and J 2 bases, leaving 15 bases between the germline ends. Germline V gene sequence: CDR1 SQVTM, CDR2 ANQGSEA. CDR3 length: 14 residues. The CDR3 region is CSVQKGLRNYGYTF. The CDR3 bases are TGCAGCGTTCAGAAGGGGTTAAGGAACTATGGCTACACCTTC.

On this clonotype itself: Just one base apart from a much larger clone, this may be a read error. This sequence joins TRBV18 and TRBJ2-7; D possibly corresponds to TRBD1 (6 bases). CDR1 and CDR2 from the germline V gene are KGHSH and LQKENI. The CDR3 totals 15 residues. V lost 5 bases, J lost 4 bases, and 18 bases lay in between. This CDR3 reads CASSRTDSSPYEQYF. Written as DNA, the CDR3 is TGTGCCAGCTCAAGAACGGACAGTTCACCTTACGAGCAGTACTTC.

With regard to this clonotype: Given a much more abundant clone one base away, this may be a read error. The chain joins TRBV20-1 to TRBJ2-7; a weak D match, TRBD2 (5 bases). From germline, CDR1 is DFQATT and CDR2 SNEGSKA (reference sequence). The CDR3 covers 15 residues. Trimming removed 5 bases at V and 2 bases at J, with 19 bases between. The CDR3 DNA follows: TGCAGTGCTCAACAACTAGAGGGCGGCACCTACGAGCAGTACTTC. The encoded protein is CSAQQLEGGTYEQYF.

This clonotype was counted many times. V usage is TRBV20-1 and J usage is TRBJ2-1; D remains unclear. V was pared by 6 bases and J by 2 bases, with 5 bases between. From germline, CDR1 is DFQATT and CDR2 SNEGSKA (reference sequence). The CDR3 sequence is 11 residues long. CDR3 in DNA: TGCAGTGCCTGCACCTACAATGAGCAGTTCTTC. Protein product: CSACTYNEQFF.

In its sample, this clonotype was seen many times. The chain has TRBV19 and TRBJ2-3; D gene uncertain. There are 11 residues in the CDR3. In germline, CDR1 is LNHDA, CDR2 SQIVND (reference sequence). Trimming pared 2 bases from V and 6 bases from J, leaving 3 bases between. CDR3: CASSIFDTQYF. The CDR3 nucleotides are TGTGCCAGTAGTATATTCGATACGCAGTATTTT.

This chain joins TRBV4-1 and TRBJ2-2; D possibly uses TRBD1 or TRBD2 (5 bases each). Trimming left V 8 bases short and J 0 bases short, with 16 bases between. Per germline, CDR1 MGHRA and CDR2 YSYEKL. The CDR3 covers 16 residues. CDR3 residues: CASRLSGTPNTGELFF. CDR3 DNA: TGCGCCAGCCGATTGTCCGGGACGCCGAACACCGGGGAGCTGTTTTTT.

This clonotype was counted many times. V and J are TRBV7-9 and TRBJ2-7; TRBD1 matches 11 bases. The V gene's germline CDR1 is SEHNR and CDR2 FQNEAQ (reference sequence). CDR3 length equals 15 residues. J lost 0 bases, V lost 7 bases, and 5 bases had no gene match. CDR3 region: CASMRGQGDSYEQYF. As DNA, the CDR3 is TGTGCCAGCATGAGGGGACAGGGGGACTCCTACGAGCAGTACTTC.